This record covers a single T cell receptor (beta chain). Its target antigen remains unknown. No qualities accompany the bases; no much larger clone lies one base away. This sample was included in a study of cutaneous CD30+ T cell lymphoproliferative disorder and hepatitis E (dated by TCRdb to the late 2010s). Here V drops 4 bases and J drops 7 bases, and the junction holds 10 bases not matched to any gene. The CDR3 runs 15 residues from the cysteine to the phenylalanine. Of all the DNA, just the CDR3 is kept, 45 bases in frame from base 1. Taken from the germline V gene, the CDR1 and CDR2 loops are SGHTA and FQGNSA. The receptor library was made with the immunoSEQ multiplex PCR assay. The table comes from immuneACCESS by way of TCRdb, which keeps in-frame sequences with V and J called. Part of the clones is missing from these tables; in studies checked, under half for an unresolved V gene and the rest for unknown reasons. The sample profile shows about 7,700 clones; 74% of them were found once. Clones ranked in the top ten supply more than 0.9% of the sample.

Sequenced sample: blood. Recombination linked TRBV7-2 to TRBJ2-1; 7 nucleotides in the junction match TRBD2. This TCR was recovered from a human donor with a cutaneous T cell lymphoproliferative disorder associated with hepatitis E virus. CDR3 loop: CASSSTSPPVNEQFF. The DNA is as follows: TGTGCCAGCAGCTCGACTAGCCCTCCCGTAAATGAGCAGTTCTTC.